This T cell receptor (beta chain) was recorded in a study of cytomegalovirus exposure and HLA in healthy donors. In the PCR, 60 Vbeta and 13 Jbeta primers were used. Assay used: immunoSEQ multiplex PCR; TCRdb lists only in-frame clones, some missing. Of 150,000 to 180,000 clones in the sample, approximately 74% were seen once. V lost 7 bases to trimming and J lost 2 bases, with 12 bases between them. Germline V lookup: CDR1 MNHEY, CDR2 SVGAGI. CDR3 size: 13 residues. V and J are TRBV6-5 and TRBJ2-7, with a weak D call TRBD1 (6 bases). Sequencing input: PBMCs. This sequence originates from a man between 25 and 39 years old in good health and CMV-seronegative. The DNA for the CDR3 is TGTGCCAGCACCTCTGGACAGACCTACGAGCAGTACTTC. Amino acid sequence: CASTSGQTYEQYF.